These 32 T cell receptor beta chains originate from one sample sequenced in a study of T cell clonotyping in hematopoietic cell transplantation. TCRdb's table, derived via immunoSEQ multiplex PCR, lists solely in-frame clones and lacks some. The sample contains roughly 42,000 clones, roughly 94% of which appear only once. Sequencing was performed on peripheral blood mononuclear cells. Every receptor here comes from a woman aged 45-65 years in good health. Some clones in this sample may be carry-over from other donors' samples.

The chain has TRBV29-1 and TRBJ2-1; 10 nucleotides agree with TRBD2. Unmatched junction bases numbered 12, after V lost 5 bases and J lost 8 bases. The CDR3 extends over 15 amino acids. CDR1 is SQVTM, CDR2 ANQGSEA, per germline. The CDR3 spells CSVHLSGGASDEQFF. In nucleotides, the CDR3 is TGCAGCGTTCACCTCAGCGGGGGGGCCTCGGATGAGCAGTTCTTC.

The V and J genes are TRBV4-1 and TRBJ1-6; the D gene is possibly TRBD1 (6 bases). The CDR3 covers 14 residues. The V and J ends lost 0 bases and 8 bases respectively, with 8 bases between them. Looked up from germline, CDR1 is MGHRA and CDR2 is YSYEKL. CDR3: CASSQDPGDSPLHF. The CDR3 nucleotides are TGCGCCAGCAGCCAAGACCCAGGGGATTCACCCCTCCACTTT.

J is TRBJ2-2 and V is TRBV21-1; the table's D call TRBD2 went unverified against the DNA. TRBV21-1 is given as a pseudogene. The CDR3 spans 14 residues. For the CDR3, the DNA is TGTGCCAGCAGCAAACTTTTGAACACCGGGGAGCTGTTTTTT. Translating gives CASSKLLNTGELFF.

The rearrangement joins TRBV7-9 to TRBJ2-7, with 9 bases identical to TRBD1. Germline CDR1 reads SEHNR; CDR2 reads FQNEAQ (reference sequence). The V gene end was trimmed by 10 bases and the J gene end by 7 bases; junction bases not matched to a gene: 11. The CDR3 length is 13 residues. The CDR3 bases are TGTGCCACTGACAGGGGGGCGGAGGGTGAGCAGTACTTC. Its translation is CATDRGAEGEQYF.

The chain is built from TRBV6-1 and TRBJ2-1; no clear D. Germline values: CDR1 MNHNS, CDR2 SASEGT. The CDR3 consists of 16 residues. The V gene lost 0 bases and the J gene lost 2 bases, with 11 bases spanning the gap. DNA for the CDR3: TGTGCCAGCAGTGAAGCTCGGCGGCTTACCTACAATGAGCAGTTCTTC. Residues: CASSEARRLTYNEQFF.

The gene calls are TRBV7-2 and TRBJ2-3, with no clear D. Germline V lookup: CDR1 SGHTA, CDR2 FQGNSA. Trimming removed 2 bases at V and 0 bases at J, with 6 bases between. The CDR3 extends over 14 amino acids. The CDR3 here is CASSLSPSTDTQYF. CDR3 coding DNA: TGTGCCAGCAGCTTATCCCCCAGCACAGATACGCAGTATTTT.

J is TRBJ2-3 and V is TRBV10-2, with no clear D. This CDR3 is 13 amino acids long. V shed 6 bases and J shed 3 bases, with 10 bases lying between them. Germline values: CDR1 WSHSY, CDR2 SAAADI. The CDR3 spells CASSATQTDTQYF. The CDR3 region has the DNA TGCGCCAGCAGCGCGACGCAAACAGATACGCAGTATTTT.

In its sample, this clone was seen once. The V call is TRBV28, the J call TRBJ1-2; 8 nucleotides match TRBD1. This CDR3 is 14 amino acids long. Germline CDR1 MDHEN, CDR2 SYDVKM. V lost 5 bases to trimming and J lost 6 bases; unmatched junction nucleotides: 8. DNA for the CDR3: TGTGCCAGCAGTGCGGACAGGGAAGTTGATGGCTACACCTTC. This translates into CASSADREVDGYTF.

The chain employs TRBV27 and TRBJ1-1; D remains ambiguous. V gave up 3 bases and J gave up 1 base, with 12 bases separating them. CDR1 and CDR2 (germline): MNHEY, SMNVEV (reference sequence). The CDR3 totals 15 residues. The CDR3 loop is CASSFLPASNTEAFF. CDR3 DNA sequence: TGTGCCAGCAGTTTCCTCCCGGCCTCGAACACTGAAGCTTTCTTT.

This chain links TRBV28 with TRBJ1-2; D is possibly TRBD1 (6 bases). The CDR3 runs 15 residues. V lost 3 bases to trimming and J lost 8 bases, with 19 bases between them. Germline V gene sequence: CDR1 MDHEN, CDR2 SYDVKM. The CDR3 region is CASSFGGTGTGGYTF. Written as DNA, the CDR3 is TGTGCCAGCAGTTTCGGGGGAACAGGGACGGGCGGCTACACCTTC.

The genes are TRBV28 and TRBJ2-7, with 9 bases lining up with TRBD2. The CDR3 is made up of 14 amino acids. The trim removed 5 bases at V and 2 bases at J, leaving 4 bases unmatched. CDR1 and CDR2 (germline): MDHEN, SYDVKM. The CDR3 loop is CASSLSGGAYEQYF. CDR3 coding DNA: TGTGCCAGCAGTCTTAGCGGGGGAGCCTACGAGCAGTACTTC.

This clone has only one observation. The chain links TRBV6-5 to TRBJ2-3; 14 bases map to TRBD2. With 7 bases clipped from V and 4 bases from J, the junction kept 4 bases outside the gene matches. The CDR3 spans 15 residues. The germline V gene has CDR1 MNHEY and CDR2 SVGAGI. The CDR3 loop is CASKRLAGGADTQYF. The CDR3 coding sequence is TGTGCCAGCAAGAGACTAGCGGGGGGGGCAGATACGCAGTATTTT.

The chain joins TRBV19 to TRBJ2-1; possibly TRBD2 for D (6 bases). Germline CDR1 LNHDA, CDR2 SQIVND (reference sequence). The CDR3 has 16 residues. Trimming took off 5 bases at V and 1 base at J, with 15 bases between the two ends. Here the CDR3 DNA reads TGTGCCAGTAGTCCAGTGGGCGGGGCTTCCTACAATGAGCAGTTCTTC. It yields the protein CASSPVGGASYNEQFF. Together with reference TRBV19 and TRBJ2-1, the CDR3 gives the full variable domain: DGGITQSPKYLFRKEGQNVTLSCEQNLNHDAMYWYRQDPGQGLRLIYYSQIVNDFQKGDIAEGYSVSREKKESFPLTVTSAQKNPTAFYLCASSPVGGASYNEQFFGPGTRLTVL.

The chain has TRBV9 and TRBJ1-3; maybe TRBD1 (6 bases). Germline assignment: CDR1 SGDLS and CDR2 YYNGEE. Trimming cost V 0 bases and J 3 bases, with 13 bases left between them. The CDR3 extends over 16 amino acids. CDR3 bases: TGTGCCAGCAGCGTAGAGGCAGGGGTTTATGGAAACACCATATATTTT. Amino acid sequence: CASSVEAGVYGNTIYF.

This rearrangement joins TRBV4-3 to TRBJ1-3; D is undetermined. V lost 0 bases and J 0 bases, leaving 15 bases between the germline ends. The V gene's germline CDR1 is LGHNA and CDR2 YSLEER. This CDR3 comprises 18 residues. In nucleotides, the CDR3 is TGCGCCAGCAGCCAAGACCCAACGGGAGGGCGCTCTGGAAACACCATATATTTT. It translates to CASSQDPTGGRSGNTIYF.

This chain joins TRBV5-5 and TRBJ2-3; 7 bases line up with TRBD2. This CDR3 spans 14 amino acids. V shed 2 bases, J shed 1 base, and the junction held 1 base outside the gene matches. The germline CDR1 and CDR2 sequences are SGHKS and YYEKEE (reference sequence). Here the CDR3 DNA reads TGTGCCAGCAGCTTCAGCGGGGGCACAGATACGCAGTATTTT. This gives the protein CASSFSGGTDTQYF.

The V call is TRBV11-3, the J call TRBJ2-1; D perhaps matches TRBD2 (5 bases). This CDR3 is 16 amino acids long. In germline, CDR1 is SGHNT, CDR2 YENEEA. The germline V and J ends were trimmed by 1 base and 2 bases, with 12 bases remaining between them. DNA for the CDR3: TGTGCCAGCAGCTTAGTCCGGGGTTCTACCTACAATGAGCAGTTCTTC. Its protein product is CASSLVRGSTYNEQFF.

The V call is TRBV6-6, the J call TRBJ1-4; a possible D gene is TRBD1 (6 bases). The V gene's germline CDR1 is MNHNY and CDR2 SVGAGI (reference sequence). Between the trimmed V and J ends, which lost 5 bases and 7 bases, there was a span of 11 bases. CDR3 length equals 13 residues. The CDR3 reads CASSQGLGEKLFF. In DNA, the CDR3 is TGTGCCAGCAGTCAGGGGTTGGGTGAAAAACTGTTTTTT.

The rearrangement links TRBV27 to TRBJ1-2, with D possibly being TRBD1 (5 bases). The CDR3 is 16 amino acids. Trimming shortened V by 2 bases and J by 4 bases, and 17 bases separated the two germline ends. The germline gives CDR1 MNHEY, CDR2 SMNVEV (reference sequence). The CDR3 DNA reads TGTGCCAGCAGTTTAAACTGGGCAGGGATCGGCTATGGCTACACCTTC. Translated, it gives CASSLNWAGIGYGYTF.

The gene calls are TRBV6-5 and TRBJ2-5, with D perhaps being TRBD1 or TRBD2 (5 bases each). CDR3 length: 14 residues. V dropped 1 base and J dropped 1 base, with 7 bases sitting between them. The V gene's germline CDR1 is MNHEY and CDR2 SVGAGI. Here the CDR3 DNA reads TGTGCCAGCAGTTACTTTGGGGGCCAAGAGACCCAGTACTTC. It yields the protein CASSYFGGQETQYF.

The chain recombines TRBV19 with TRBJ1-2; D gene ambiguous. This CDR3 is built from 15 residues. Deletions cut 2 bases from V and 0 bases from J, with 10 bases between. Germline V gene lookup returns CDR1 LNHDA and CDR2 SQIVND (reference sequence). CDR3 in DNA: TGTGCCAGTAGTATAAGTCCGGTAACTAACTATGGCTACACCTTC. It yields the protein CASSISPVTNYGYTF.

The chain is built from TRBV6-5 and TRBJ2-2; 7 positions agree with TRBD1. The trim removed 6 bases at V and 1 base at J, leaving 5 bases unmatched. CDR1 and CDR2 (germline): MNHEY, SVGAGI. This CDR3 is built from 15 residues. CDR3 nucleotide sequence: TGTGCCAGCAGCATTGACAGGGTGAACACCGGGGAGCTGTTTTTT. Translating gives CASSIDRVNTGELFF.

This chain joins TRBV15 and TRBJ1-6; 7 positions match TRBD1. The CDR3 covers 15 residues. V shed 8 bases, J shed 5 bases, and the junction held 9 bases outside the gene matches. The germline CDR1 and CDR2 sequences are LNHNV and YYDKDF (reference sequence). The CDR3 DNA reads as TGTGCCACCGGTGATTTGGGGACAGATAATTCACCCCTCCACTTT. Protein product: CATGDLGTDNSPLHF.

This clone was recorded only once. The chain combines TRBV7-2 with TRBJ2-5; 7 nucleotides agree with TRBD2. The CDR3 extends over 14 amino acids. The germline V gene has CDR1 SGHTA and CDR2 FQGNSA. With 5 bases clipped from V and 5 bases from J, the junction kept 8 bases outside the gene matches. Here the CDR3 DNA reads TGTGCCAGCAGCACAGCGGGGCGGTGGGAGACCCAGTACTTC. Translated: CASSTAGRWETQYF. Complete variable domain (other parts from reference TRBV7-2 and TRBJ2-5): GAGVSQSPSNKVTEKGKDVELRCDPISGHTALYWYRQSLGQGLEFLIYFQGNSAPDKSGLPSDRFSAERTGGSVSTLTIQRTQQEDSAVYLCASSTAGRWETQYFGPGTRLLVL.

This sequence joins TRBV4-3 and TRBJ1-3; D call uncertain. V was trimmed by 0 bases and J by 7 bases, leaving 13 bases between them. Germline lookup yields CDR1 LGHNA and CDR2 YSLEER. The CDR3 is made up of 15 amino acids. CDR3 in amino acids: CASSQERSAGNTIYF. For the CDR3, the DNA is TGCGCCAGCAGCCAAGAACGGTCAGCCGGGAACACCATATATTTT.

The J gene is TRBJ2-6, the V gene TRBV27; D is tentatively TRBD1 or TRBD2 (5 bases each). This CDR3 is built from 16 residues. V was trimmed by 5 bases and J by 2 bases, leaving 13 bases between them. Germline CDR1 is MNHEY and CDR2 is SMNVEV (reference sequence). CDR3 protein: CASSPPRGTGANVLTF. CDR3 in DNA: TGTGCCAGCAGTCCTCCTCGGGGCACTGGGGCCAACGTCCTGACTTTC.

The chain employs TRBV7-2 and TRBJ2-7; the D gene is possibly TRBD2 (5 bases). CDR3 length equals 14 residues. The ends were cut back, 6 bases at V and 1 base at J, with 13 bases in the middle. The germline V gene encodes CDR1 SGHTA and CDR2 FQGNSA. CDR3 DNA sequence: TGTGCCAGCAGGCGGGTGGGCCTTTCCTACGAGCAGTACTTC. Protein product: CASRRVGLSYEQYF.

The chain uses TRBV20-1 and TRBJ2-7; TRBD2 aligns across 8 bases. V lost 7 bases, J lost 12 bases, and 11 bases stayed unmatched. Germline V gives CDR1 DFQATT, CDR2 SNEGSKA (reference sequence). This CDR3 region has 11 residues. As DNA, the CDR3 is TGCAGTGTCTCGGAAGGGACTAGTAGGTACTTC. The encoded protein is CSVSEGTSRYF.

CDR3 DNA sequence: TGTGCCAGCTCACCGGGCGAAGGGTATGGCTACACCTTC. Amino acids: CASSPGEGYGYTF. The V call is TRBV18, the J call TRBJ1-2; D gene unclear. V lost 3 bases and J 5 bases, leaving 10 bases between the germline ends. Germline CDR1 reads KGHSH; CDR2 reads LQKENI. CDR3 length: 13 residues.

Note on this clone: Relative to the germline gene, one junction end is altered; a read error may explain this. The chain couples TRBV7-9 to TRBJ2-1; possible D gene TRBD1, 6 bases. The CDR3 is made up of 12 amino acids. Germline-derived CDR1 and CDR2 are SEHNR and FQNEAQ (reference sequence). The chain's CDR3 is CASSPGEGLGIF. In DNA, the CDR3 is TGTGCCAGCAGTCCAGGGGAAGGTTTAGGGATCTTC.

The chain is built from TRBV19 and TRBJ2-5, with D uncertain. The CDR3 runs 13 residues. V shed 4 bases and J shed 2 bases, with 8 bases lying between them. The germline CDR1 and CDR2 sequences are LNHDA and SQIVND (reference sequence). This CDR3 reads CASSTSSQETQYF. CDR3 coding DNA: TGTGCCAGTAGTACCTCAAGTCAAGAGACCCAGTACTTC.

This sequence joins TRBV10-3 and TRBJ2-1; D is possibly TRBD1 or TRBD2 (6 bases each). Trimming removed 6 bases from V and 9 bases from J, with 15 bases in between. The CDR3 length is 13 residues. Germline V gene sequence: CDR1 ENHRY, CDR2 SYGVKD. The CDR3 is CAISKGGEFEQFF. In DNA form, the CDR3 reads TGTGCCATCAGCAAGGGGGGAGAGTTTGAGCAGTTCTTC.